This T cell receptor (beta chain) appears in the sequencing data of a study of tissue T cells after allogeneic stem cell transplantation. The study, taken as a whole, reports: Shared clones across patients were few; motif clustering revealed tissue-specific shared signatures. Blood and spleen captured only part of the tissue TCR repertoire.

Sequencing of TCRbeta CDR3 at survey depth gave sequences and template counts. The repertoire was sequenced with immunoSEQ multiplex PCR; TCRdb's copy has only in-frame clones and lacks some. This table has about 7,500 clones, around a third appearing once. Time point reported: mouse harvest day 14 after allogeneic transplant. Mouse grafts combined 10^7 T-cell-depleted bone marrow cells with 10^6 splenic CD5+ T cells. Concerning this clone: Antigen specificity is unknown. Germline and genes here are mouse.

The source of this sequence is a female BALB/c mouse given C57BL/6 T cells with graft-versus-host disease after an allogeneic hematopoietic cell transplant. Sequencing was performed on skin.

The DNA read from the CDR3 is TGTGCCAGCTCTCTCGGACTGGGGGGGTATGAACAGTAC. This sequence encodes CASSLGLGGYEQY. In full, the CDR3 is CASSLGLGGYEQYF. The chain recombines TRBV12-1 with TRBJ2-7; TRBD2 matches 12 bases. The read ends 1 residue early relative to the CDR3; the germline J gene fills the gap. Germline V gene sequence: CDR1 SGHSN, CDR2 HYEKVE. V shed 0 bases and J 4 bases; nucleotides not matched to a gene: 0. This CDR3 comprises 14 residues.